Reported below is one T cell receptor (beta chain). The CDR3 loop spans 13 amino acids. Looked up from germline, CDR1 is DFQATT and CDR2 is SNEGSKA (reference sequence). Trimming removed 0 bases at V and 3 bases at J, with 8 bases between. These data originate in a study of T-cell reconstitution after alpha-beta-depleted transplantation in children. This sample's TCRbeta library carried unique molecular identifier barcodes. TCRdb independently ran MiXCR on the PCR reads; one entry per CDR3 protein. The sample records around 700,000 distinct CDR3 sequences, roughly 13% being singletons. The chain carries TRBV20-1 and TRBJ2-5; D is uncertain. This TCR derives from a girl aged 2 to 9 with congenital amegakaryocytic thrombocytopenia, due to receive a stem cell transplant. Sequenced here: PBMCs, sampled before TCRalphabeta/CD19-depleted stem cell transplant. CDR3 bases: TGCAGTGCTAGAGATTGGGCGAAAGAGACCCAGTACTTC. It is translated as CSARDWAKETQYF.